A selection of T cell receptor beta chains follows, all from one sample in a study of T cell responses to AZD1222 COVID-19 vaccine. Repertoires were generated with immunoSEQ multiplex PCR, while TCRdb's copy carries only in-frame clones and drops some. This table holds some 110,000 clones, roughly 82% found once. Sequencing used peripheral blood, obtained on day 0 of AZD1222 vaccination. Source of these receptors: an adult in good health. CDR3s include the opening cysteine and the closing phenylalanine or tryptophan. A D gene is named only where the DNA matches it firmly. Clone size appears in some rows only: once, few, many, or a class for an expanded clone.

>TRBJ1-3|.|once|TRBV10-3
TGTGCCATCAGTCCCTCGGTGGTGTCTGGAAACACCATATATTTT
CAISPSVVSGNTIYF
>TRBJ1-1|.|few|TRBV7-9
TGTGCCAGCAGCTTAGAGACCGCGAACACTGAAGCTTTCTTT
CASSLETANTEAFF
>TRBJ2-1|TRBD1|.|TRBV7-2
TGTGCCAGCAGCTTAGGGCAGGGGGCGTTCTATGAGCAGTTCTTC
CASSLGQGAFYEQFF
>TRBJ2-1|.|.|TRBV24-1
TGTGCCACCAGTTCCGGGACATTTCAGGCTGAGCAGTTCTTC
CATSSGTFQAEQFF
>TRBJ2-2|.|.|TRBV5-1
TGCGCCAGCAGCAACCCTAGGGGGGGCACCGGGGAGCTGTTTTTT
CASSNPRGGTGELFF
>TRBJ2-7|.|.|TRBV6-4
TGTGCCAGCACCCACGGAAGAAGTTACGAGCAGTACTTC
CASTHGRSYEQYF
>TRBJ1-3|.|.|TRBV5-6
TGTGCCAGCAGCAAAGGGACAATCTCTGGAAACACCATATATTTT
CASSKGTISGNTIYF
>TRBJ1-6|TRBD1|.|TRBV3-1/TRBV3-2
TGTGCCAGCAGCGAAAGACGGGACAGCTTGTACTCCTATAATTCACCCCTCCACTTT
CASSERRDSLYSYNSPLHF
>TRBJ1-1|.|.|TRBV18
TGTGCCAGCTCGACGCGAGGGACGGTGGAAGCTTTCTTT
CASSTRGTVEAFF
>TRBJ1-1|.|.|TRBV18
TGTGCCAGCTCACCAGACAGGTACACTGAAGCTTTCTTT
CASSPDRYTEAFF
>TRBJ2-5|.|.|TRBV6-5
TGTGCCAGCAGTTACTCCGGAGGATGGGAGACCCAGTACTTC
CASSYSGGWETQYF
>TRBJ1-5|.|.|TRBV4-3
TGCGCCAGCAGCCAAGAATGGGGACGGCCGAATCAGCCCCAGCATTTT
CASSQEWGRPNQPQHF
>TRBJ1-6|.|.|TRBV6-1
TGTGCCAGCAGTGAATATGACCCCGCCAATTCACCCCTCCACTTT
CASSEYDPANSPLHF
>TRBJ1-2|TRBD1|.|TRBV14
TGTGCCAGCAGCCAAGGGAACTCAGGGGGCGCTGGGGGCTACACCTTC
CASSQGNSGGAGGYTF
>TRBJ1-1|.|.|TRBV6-5
TGTGCCAGCAGTTACAGCCGGGACACAGACACTGAAGCTTTCTTT
CASSYSRDTDTEAFF
>TRBJ1-5|.|.|TRBV4-2
TGTGCCAGCAGCCAAGATGAAGGGGAAGGCAATCAGCCCCAGCATTTT
CASSQDEGEGNQPQHF
>TRBJ2-2|TRBD1|few|TRBV6-5
TGTGCCAGCCAGTCCCTACAGGGGCCCGGGGAGCTGTTTTTT
CASQSLQGPGELFF
>TRBJ1-1|TRBD1|once|TRBV4-1
TGCGCCAGCACCTACCGGGACAGTGAAACTGAAGCTTTCTTT
CASTYRDSETEAFF
>TRBJ1-5|.|.|TRBV19
TGTGCCAGTAGTAAGCCTGCGGGCCGGGATAATCAGCCCCAGCATTTT
CASSKPAGRDNQPQHF
>TRBJ1-1|.|.|TRBV5-1
TGCGCCAGCAGCTTGGGGGCCGGCGAAGCTTTCTTT
CASSLGAGEAFF
>TRBJ1-2|.|.|TRBV2
TGTGCCAGCAGTGAAGCGGTCACCTATGGCTACACCTTC
CASSEAVTYGYTF
>TRBJ1-1|.|.|TRBV5-1
TGCGCCAGCAGCTTGGTTGCAGGGATGGTTGAAGCTTTCTTT
CASSLVAGMVEAFF
>TRBJ2-1|.|.|TRBV6-2/TRBV6-3
TGTGCCAGCAGTTATGGGAGTGAGCAGTTCTTC
CASSYGSEQFF
>TRBJ1-2|.|.|TRBV6-1
TGTGCCAGCAGTGAACATGGGACGACCTATGGCTACACCTTC
CASSEHGTTYGYTF
>TRBJ2-2|TRBD1|.|TRBV7-9
TGTGCCAGCAGCTTAGCCGGAGACAGGGGGCACACCGGGGAGCTGTTTTTT
CASSLAGDRGHTGELFF